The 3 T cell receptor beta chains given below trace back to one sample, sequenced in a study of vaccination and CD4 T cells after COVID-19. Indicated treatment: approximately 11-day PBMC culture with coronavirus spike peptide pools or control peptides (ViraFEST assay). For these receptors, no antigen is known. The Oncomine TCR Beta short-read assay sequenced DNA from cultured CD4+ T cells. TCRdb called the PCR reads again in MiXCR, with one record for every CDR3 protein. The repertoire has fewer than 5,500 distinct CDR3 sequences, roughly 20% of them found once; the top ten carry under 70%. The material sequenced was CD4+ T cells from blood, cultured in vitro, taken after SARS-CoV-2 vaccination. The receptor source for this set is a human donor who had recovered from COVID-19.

The CDR3 is CASSRDSHYGYTF. CDR3 nucleotide sequence: TGTGCCAGCAGCAGGGACAGCCACTATGGCTACACCTTC. This chain uses TRBV12-3 or TRBV12-4 with TRBJ1-2, with TRBD1 matching 7 bases. V shed 6 bases, J shed 3 bases, and the junction held 4 bases outside the gene matches. The CDR3 sequence is 13 residues long.

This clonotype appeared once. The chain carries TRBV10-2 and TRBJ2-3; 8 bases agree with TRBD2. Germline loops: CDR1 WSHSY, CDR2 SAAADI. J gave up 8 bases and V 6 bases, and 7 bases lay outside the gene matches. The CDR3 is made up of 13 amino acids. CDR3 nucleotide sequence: TGCGCCAGCAGATACGACGCGGGGGGTACGCAGTATTTT. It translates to CASRYDAGGTQYF.

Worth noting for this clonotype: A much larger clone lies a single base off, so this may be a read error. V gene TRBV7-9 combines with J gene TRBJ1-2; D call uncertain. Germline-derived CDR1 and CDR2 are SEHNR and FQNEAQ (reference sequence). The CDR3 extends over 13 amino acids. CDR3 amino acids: CTSTQSRNYGYTF. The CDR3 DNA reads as TGTACCAGCACCCAGAGCAGGAACTATGGCTACACCTTC.